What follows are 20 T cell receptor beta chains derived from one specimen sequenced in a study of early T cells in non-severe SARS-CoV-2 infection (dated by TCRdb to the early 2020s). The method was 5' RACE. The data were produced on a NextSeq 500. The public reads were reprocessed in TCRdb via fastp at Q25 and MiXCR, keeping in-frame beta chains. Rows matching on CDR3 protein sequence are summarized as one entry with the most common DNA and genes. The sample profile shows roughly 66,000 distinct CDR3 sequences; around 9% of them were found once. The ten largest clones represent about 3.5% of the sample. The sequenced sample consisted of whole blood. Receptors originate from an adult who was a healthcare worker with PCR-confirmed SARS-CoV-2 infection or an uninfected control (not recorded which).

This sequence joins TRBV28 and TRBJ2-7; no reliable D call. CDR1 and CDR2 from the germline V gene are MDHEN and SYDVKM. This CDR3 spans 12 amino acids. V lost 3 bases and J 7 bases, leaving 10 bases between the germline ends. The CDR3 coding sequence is TGTGCCAGCAGTTTGTCAGGACGAGAGCAGTACTTC. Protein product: CASSLSGREQYF.

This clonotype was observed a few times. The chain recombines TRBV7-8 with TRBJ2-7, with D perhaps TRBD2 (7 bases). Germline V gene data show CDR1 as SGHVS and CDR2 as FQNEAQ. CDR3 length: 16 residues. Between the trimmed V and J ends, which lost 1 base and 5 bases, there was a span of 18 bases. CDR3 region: CASSLEGGALSHEQYF. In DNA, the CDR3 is TGTGCCAGCAGCTTAGAAGGGGGGGCTCTATCTCACGAGCAGTACTTC.

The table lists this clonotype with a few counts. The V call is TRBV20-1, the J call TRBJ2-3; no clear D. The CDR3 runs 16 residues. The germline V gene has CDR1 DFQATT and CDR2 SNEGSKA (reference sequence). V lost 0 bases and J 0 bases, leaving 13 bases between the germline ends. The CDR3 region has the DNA TGCAGTGCTAGAGATCGCCGGACCTCTAGCACAGATACGCAGTATTTT. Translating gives CSARDRRTSSTDTQYF.

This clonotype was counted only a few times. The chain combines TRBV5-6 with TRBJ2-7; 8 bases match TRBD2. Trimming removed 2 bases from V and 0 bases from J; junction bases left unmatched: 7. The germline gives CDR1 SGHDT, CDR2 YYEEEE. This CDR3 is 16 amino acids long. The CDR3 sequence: CASSFVSREDSYEQYF. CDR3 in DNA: TGTGCCAGCAGCTTCGTATCGCGGGAGGACTCCTACGAGCAGTACTTC.

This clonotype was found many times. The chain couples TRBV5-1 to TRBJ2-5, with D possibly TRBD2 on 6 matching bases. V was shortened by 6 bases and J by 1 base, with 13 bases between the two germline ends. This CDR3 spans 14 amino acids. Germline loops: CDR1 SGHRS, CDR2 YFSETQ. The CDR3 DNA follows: TGCGCCAGCACGCCCGGGAGTACCCAAGAGACCCAGTACTTC. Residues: CASTPGSTQETQYF.

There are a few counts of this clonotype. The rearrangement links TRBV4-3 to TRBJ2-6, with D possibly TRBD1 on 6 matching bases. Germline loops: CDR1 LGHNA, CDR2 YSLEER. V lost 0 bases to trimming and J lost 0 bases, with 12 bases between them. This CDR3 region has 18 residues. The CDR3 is CASSQDSGVGSGANVLTF. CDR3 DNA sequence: TGCGCCAGCAGCCAAGACTCAGGGGTGGGCTCTGGGGCCAACGTCCTGACTTTC.

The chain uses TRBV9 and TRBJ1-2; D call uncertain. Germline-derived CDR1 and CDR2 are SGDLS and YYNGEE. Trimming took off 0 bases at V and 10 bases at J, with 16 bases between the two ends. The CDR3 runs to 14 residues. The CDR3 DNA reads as TGTGCCAGCAGCGTAGAACTTCTGCAGGTACCCTACACCTTC. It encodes CASSVELLQVPYTF.

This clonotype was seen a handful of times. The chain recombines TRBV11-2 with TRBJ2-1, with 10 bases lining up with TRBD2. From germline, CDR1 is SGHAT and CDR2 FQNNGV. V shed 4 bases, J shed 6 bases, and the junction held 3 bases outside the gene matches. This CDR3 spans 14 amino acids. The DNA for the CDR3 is TGTGCCAGCAGCTGGGGGACTAGCGCCAATGAGCAGTTCTTC. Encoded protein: CASSWGTSANEQFF.

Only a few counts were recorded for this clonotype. Written as DNA, the CDR3 is TGTGCCAGCAGCTTTAATCGACTAGCGGACTACAATGAGCAGTTCTTC. This codes for CASSFNRLADYNEQFF. The J gene is TRBJ2-1, the V gene TRBV7-3; 9 bases agree with TRBD2. CDR1 is SGHTA and CDR2 is FQGTGA in the germline V gene. CDR3 length: 16 amino acids. Germline trimming cut 3 bases from V and 3 bases from J; bases unmatched to any gene: 6.

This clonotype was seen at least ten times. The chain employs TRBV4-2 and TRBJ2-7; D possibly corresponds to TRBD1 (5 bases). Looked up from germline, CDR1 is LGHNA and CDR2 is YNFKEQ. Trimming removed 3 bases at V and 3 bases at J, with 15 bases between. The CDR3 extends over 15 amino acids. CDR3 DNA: TGTGCCAGCAGCCAGGCCTTCCAGGGAAGCTACGAGCAGTACTTC. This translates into CASSQAFQGSYEQYF.

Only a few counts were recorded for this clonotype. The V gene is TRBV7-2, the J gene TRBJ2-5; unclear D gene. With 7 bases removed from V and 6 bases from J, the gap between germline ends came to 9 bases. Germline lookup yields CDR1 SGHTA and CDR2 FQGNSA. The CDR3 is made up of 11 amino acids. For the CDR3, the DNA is TGTGCCAGCACCCGGTCTAAGACCCAGTACTTC. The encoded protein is CASTRSKTQYF.

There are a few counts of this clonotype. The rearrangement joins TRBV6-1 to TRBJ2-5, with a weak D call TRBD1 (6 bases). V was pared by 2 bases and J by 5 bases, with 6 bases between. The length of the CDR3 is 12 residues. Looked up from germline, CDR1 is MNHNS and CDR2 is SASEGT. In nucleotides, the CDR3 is TGTGCCAGCAGTGAACAGGGGGAGACCCAGTACTTC. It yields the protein CASSEQGETQYF.

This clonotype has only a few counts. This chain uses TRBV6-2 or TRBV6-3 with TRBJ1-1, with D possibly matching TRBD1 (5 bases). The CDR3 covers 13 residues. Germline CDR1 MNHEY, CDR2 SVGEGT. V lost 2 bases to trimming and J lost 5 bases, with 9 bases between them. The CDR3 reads CASSYEGWTEAFF. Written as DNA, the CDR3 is TGTGCCAGCAGTTACGAGGGGTGGACTGAAGCTTTCTTT.

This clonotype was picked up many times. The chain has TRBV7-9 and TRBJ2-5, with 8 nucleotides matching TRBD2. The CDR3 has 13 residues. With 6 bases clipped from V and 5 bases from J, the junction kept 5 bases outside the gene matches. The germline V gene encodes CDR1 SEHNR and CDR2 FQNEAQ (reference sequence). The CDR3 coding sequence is TGTGCCAGCAGACTAGCGGATCGGGAGACCCAGTACTTC. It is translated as CASRLADRETQYF. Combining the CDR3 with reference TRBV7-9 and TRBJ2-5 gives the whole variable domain DTGVSQNPRHKITKRGQNVTFRCDPISEHNRLYWYRQTLGQGPEFLTYFQNEAQLEKSRLLSDRFSAERPKGSFSTLEIQRTEQGDSAMYLCASRLADRETQYFGPGTRLLVL.

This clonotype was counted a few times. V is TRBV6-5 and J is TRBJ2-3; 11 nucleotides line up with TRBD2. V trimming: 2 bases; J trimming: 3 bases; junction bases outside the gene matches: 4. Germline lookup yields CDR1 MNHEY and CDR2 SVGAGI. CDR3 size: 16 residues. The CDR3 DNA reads TGTGCCAGCAGTTACCTAAGGACTAGCGGGACAGATACGCAGTATTTT. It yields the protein CASSYLRTSGTDTQYF.

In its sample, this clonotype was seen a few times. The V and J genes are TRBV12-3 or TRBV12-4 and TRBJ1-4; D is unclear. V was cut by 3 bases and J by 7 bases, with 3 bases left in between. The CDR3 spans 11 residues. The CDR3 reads CASSFSEKLFF. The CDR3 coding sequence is TGTGCCAGCAGTTTCTCTGAAAAACTGTTTTTT.

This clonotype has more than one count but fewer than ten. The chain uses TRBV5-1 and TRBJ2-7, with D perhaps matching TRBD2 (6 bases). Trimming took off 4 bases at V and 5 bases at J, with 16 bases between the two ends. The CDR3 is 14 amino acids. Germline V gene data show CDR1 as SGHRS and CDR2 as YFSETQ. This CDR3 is CASSLGGSLNEQYF. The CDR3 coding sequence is TGCGCCAGCAGCCTGGGGGGTTCCTTGAACGAGCAGTACTTC.

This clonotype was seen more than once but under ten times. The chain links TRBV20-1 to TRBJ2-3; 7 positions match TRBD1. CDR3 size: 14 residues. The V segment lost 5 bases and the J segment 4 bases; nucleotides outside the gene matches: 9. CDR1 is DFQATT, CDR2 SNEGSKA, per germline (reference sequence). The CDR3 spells CSARHSTGPDTQYF. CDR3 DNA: TGCAGTGCTCGACATTCGACAGGGCCAGATACGCAGTATTTT.

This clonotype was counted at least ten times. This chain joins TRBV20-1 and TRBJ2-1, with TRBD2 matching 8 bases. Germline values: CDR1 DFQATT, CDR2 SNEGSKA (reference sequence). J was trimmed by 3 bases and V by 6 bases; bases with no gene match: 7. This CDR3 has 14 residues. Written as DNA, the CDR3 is TGCAGTGCGGGGACTAGAAGATACTACAATGAGCAGTTCTTC. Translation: CSAGTRRYYNEQFF.

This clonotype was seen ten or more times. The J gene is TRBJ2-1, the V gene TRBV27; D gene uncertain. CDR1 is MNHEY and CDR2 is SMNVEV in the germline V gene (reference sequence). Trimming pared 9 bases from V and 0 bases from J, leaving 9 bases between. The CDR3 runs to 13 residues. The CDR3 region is CASRLSSYNEQFF. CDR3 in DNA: TGTGCCAGTAGGCTGAGCTCCTACAATGAGCAGTTCTTC.